One and the same sample provided the 24 T cell receptor beta chains below, sequenced in a study of T cell changes during pregnancy in multiple sclerosis. TCRdb's copy holds only in-frame clones and misses some; the assay was immunoSEQ multiplex PCR. The sample records about 64,000 clones, 80% to 95% being singletons. The source material was peripheral blood, sampled in the second trimester of pregnancy. The receptor source for this set is a female donor with multiple sclerosis, enrolled in a pregnancy study.

This chain joins TRBV10-3 and TRBJ2-3, with 10 bases aligning to TRBD2. V trimming: 3 bases; J trimming: 3 bases; junction bases outside the gene matches: 12. This CDR3 has 18 amino acids. Germline V gene sequence: CDR1 ENHRY, CDR2 SYGVKD. The CDR3 loop reads CAISDAVAGGVRTDTQYF. The CDR3 region has the DNA TGTGCCATCAGTGACGCGGTAGCGGGAGGTGTTCGGACAGATACGCAGTATTTT.

V gene TRBV4-2 combines with J gene TRBJ2-3; TRBD2 aligns across 8 bases. V gave up 3 bases and J gave up 3 bases; unmatched junction bases: 14. The CDR3 extends over 18 amino acids. Germline assignment: CDR1 LGHNA and CDR2 YNFKEQ. Here the CDR3 reads CASSHGGNSGRVTDTQYF. The CDR3 region has the DNA TGTGCCAGCAGCCATGGGGGGAACAGCGGGAGAGTAACAGATACGCAGTATTTT.

This rearrangement joins TRBV29-1 to TRBJ2-7; 9 bases align to TRBD2. The CDR3 spans 13 residues. In germline, CDR1 is SQVTM, CDR2 ANQGSEA. This CDR3 is CSILAGASYEQYF. The CDR3 DNA is TGCTCCATCTTAGCGGGAGCCTCCTACGAGCAGTACTTC.

CDR3 loop: CAWAPGLRGYTF. CDR3 in DNA: TGTGCCTGGGCCCCAGGTTTACGAGGCTACACCTTC. The chain links TRBV30 to TRBJ1-2; D is uncertain. CDR3 length: 12 amino acids. The germline CDR1 and CDR2 sequences are GTSNPN and SVGIG (reference sequence). Trimming pared 5 bases from V and 8 bases from J, leaving 15 bases between.

The chain links TRBV11-2 to TRBJ1-5, with D uncertain. Deletions cut 0 bases from V and 0 bases from J, with 6 bases between. This CDR3 is built from 15 residues. Per germline, CDR1 SGHAT and CDR2 FQNNGV. DNA of the CDR3: TGTGCCAGCAGCTTAGATCCAGATAGCAATCAGCCCCAGCATTTT. Encoded protein: CASSLDPDSNQPQHF.

CDR3 nucleotides: TGTGCCAGTAGTCCCGGCGGACAGGGTTCGTCTGGGGCCAACGTCCTGACTTTC. Its translation is CASSPGGQGSSGANVLTF. The chain couples TRBV19 to TRBJ2-6, with TRBD1 matching over 8 bases. Germline-derived CDR1 and CDR2 are LNHDA and SQIVND (reference sequence). With 5 bases clipped from V and 1 base from J, the junction kept 10 bases outside the gene matches. This CDR3 is 18 amino acids long. The variable domain in full, with the rest retrieved from reference TRBV19 and TRBJ2-6, is DGGITQSPKYLFRKEGQNVTLSCEQNLNHDAMYWYRQDPGQGLRLIYYSQIVNDFQKGDIAEGYSVSREKKESFPLTVTSAQKNPTAFYLCASSPGGQGSSGANVLTFGAGSRLTVL.

V and J are TRBV6-6 and TRBJ2-7; 7 nucleotides align to TRBD1. The length of the CDR3 is 14 residues. V was clipped by 5 bases and J by 2 bases; unmatched bases: 6. Germline-derived CDR1 and CDR2 are MNHNY and SVGAGI (reference sequence). CDR3: CASSPNRGPYEQYF. CDR3 DNA sequence: TGTGCCAGCAGTCCAAACAGGGGACCCTACGAGCAGTACTTC.

V is TRBV10-3 and J is TRBJ1-3; 10 positions agree with TRBD1. V was pared by 6 bases and J by 8 bases, with 10 bases of the junction left unmatched. From germline, CDR1 is ENHRY and CDR2 SYGVKD. CDR3 length: 15 amino acids. The CDR3: CAISPGTGDRYTIYF. The CDR3 DNA sequence: TGTGCCATCAGCCCCGGGACAGGGGACCGATACACCATATATTTT.

The rearrangement uses TRBV18 and TRBJ2-4; TRBD1 matches at 9 bases. Germline loops: CDR1 KGHSH, CDR2 LQKENI. The trim removed 0 bases at V and 7 bases at J, leaving 1 base unmatched. The CDR3 has 14 residues. The CDR3 DNA reads as TGTGCCAGCTCACCACCACAGGGGGCGAACATTCAGTACTTC. Translation gives CASSPPQGANIQYF.

The V gene is TRBV2, the J gene TRBJ2-1; 11 bases agree with TRBD2. CDR1 and CDR2 (germline): SNHLY, FYNNEI. V lost 8 bases and J lost 4; bases outside the gene matches: 4. This CDR3 comprises 14 residues. The CDR3 loop reads CASEGLAEYNEQFF. The CDR3 coding sequence is TGTGCCAGCGAGGGACTAGCGGAATACAATGAGCAGTTCTTC.

V and J are TRBV18 and TRBJ2-1; 10 bases agree with TRBD1. The CDR3 sequence is 15 residues long. V shed 3 bases, J shed 8 bases, and the junction held 7 bases outside the gene matches. Germline CDR1 reads KGHSH; CDR2 reads LQKENI. The CDR3 coding sequence is TGTGCCAGCTCACCGGGACAGGGGAGTATACATGAGCAGTTCTTC. It yields the protein CASSPGQGSIHEQFF.

The chain uses TRBV30 and TRBJ1-2; D is undetermined. This CDR3 is 12 amino acids long. Germline values: CDR1 GTSNPN, CDR2 SVGIG (reference sequence). V shed 4 bases and J shed 2 bases, with 8 bases lying between them. In nucleotides, the CDR3 is TGTGCCTGGATCCTAGCCAACTATGGCTACACCTTC. Its translation is CAWILANYGYTF. The entire variable domain, with the rest obtained from reference TRBV30 and TRBJ1-2, is as follows: SQTIHQWPATLVQPVGSPLSLECTVEGTSNPNLYWYRQAAGRGLQLLFYSVGIGQISSEVPQNLSASRPQDRQFILSSKKLLLSDSGFYLCAWILANYGYTFGSGTRLTVV.

This chain's CDR3 is CASSLGTNYGYTF. The CDR3 coding sequence is TGTGCCAGCAGCTTGGGGACAAATTATGGCTACACCTTC. The V call is TRBV7-9, the J call TRBJ1-2, with D perhaps TRBD1 (6 bases). V was trimmed by 3 bases and J by 5 bases, leaving 10 bases between them. CDR1 is SEHNR, CDR2 FQNEAQ, per germline (reference sequence). The CDR3 totals 13 residues. The complete variable domain, with remaining parts taken from reference TRBV7-9 and TRBJ1-2, reads DTGVSQNPRHKITKRGQNVTFRCDPISEHNRLYWYRQTLGQGPEFLTYFQNEAQLEKSRLLSDRFSAERPKGSFSTLEIQRTEQGDSAMYLCASSLGTNYGYTFGSGTRLTVV.

The chain is built from TRBV12-2 and TRBJ2-1; TRBD2 is the table's D call and was not checked against the DNA. TRBV12-2 is a known pseudogene. This CDR3 spans 16 amino acids. The CDR3 bases are TGTGCAAGTCGTCATAGCGGGAGGGCCTCCTACAATGAGCAGTTCTTC. It yields the protein CASRHSGRASYNEQFF.

J is TRBJ2-1 and V is TRBV6-4, with TRBD2 identical over 8 bases. Per germline, CDR1 MRHNA and CDR2 SNTAGT. Trimming cost V 10 bases and J 7 bases; bases outside gene matches: 12. The CDR3 consists of 14 residues. CDR3 coding DNA: TGTGCCACCTCTTTTAGCGGGGAGGGTAATGAGCAGTTCTTC. Translating it yields CATSFSGEGNEQFF.

This chain uses TRBV5-1 with TRBJ2-1; the match to TRBD2 covers 9 bases. With 1 base clipped from V and 6 bases from J, the junction kept 5 bases outside the gene matches. The CDR3 is 15 residues long. CDR1 SGHRS and CDR2 YFSETQ come from the germline V gene. CDR3 sequence reads: CASSLFLAGRNEQFF. Written as DNA, the CDR3 is TGCGCCAGCAGCTTGTTTCTAGCGGGACGCAATGAGCAGTTCTTC.

The chain is built from TRBV19 and TRBJ2-7; tentatively, D is TRBD2 (6 bases). Germline V gene data show CDR1 as LNHDA and CDR2 as SQIVND (reference sequence). Trimming took 1 base from V and 5 from J, leaving 6 bases between them. The CDR3 has 12 residues. The CDR3: CASSIAGDEQYF. CDR3 nucleotide sequence: TGTGCCAGTAGTATAGCGGGAGACGAGCAGTACTTC.

This chain uses TRBV6-1 with TRBJ1-1, with D uncertain. V lost 8 bases and J lost 0, with 10 bases in between. CDR1 is MNHNS, CDR2 SASEGT, per germline. This CDR3 is built from 13 residues. CDR3 in amino acids: CASLLLLNTEAFF. CDR3 coding DNA: TGTGCCAGCTTACTTCTCCTGAACACTGAAGCTTTCTTT.

The CDR3 nucleotides read TGTGCCAGCAGCTTAGAAGCGGAGAGCACTGAAGCTTTCTTT. Translation gives CASSLEAESTEAFF. V is TRBV11-3 and J is TRBJ1-1; no clear D gene. The CDR3 has 14 residues. Germline V gene lookup returns CDR1 SGHNT and CDR2 YENEEA. Trimming removed 0 bases from V and 4 bases from J, with 9 bases in between. Complete variable domain (other parts from reference TRBV11-3 and TRBJ1-1): EAGVVQSPRYKIIEKKQPVAFWCNPISGHNTLYWYLQNLGQGPELLIRYENEEAVDDSQLPKDRFSAERLKGVDSTLKIQPAELGDSAVYLCASSLEAESTEAFFGQGTRLTVV.

The gene calls are TRBV29-1 and TRBJ2-3; D unclear. With 0 bases removed from V and 2 bases from J, the gap between germline ends came to 6 bases. The CDR3 extends over 13 amino acids. CDR1 is SQVTM and CDR2 is ANQGSEA in the germline V gene. The CDR3 loop is CSVEDQNTDTQYF. The CDR3 DNA follows: TGCAGCGTTGAAGACCAGAACACAGATACGCAGTATTTT.

The table lists this clone with a count of one. The chain couples TRBV5-1 to TRBJ2-7; D not resolved. V was pared by 1 base and J by 3 bases, with 11 bases between. Germline V CDR1 and CDR2: SGHRS, YFSETQ. The CDR3 length is 14 residues. The chain's CDR3 is CASSLTATNYEQYF. The DNA for the CDR3 is TGCGCCAGCAGCTTGACAGCCACAAACTACGAGCAGTACTTC.

This chain joins TRBV28 and TRBJ2-7; 11 bases align to TRBD2. From germline, CDR1 is MDHEN and CDR2 SYDVKM. The length of the CDR3 is 14 residues. J lost 5 bases, V lost 5 bases, and 5 bases had no gene match. CDR3 loop: CASSPSGRLDEQYF. DNA of the CDR3: TGTGCCAGCAGTCCTAGCGGGAGGCTAGACGAGCAGTACTTC.

This chain links TRBV7-2 with TRBJ1-3; D is undetermined. CDR3 length equals 15 residues. CDR1 and CDR2 (germline): SGHTA, FQGNSA. Trimming took 4 bases from V and 0 from J, leaving 10 bases between them. CDR3 sequence (DNA): TGTGCCAGCAGCTCCACTCGCTACTCTGGAAACACCATATATTTT. Translation gives CASSSTRYSGNTIYF. Full variable domain (missing parts from reference TRBV7-2 and TRBJ1-3): GAGVSQSPSNKVTEKGKDVELRCDPISGHTALYWYRQSLGQGLEFLIYFQGNSAPDKSGLPSDRFSAERTGGSVSTLTIQRTQQEDSAVYLCASSSTRYSGNTIYFGEGSWLTVV.

This clone was counted a single time. The chain recombines TRBV11-2 with TRBJ2-3; 12 bases match TRBD2. V dropped 5 bases and J dropped 0; count of bases not matched to a gene: 9. The germline CDR1 and CDR2 sequences are SGHAT and FQNNGV. This CDR3 has 18 amino acids. Here the CDR3 DNA reads TGTGCCAGCAGCGTCGCACTAGCGGGAGGAACTAGCACAGATACGCAGTATTTT. This gives the protein CASSVALAGGTSTDTQYF.